This TCR beta chain was sequenced in a study of blood T cells in healthy people across ages. Comment on this clonotype: What it recognizes is unknown.

It was with a sample-barcoded 5' primer and a J-beta primer mix that a second PCR of about 6 to 12 cycles was run. One entry per CDR3 protein, called by TCRdb with MiXCR from the 5' RACE reads. Of over a million distinct CDR3 sequences listed, approximately 59% are singletons. Germline values: CDR1 SQVTM, CDR2 ANQGSEA. This CDR3 contains 14 residues. After removal of 0 bases from V and 6 bases from J, the junction contained 2 bases not matched to a gene. General study points: Donors of long life had a larger count of naive CD4+ cells and greater diversity than aged donors. The diversity estimates, figures obtained from one million T cells, were considered underestimates.

The J gene is TRBJ2-1, the V gene TRBV29-1, with TRBD2 matching 10 bases. This receptor was obtained from a man aged 18 to 30 in good health. The specimen sequenced was blood. The CDR3 spells CSVEDGTSVNEQFF. CDR3 coding DNA: TGCAGCGTTGAAGACGGGACTAGCGTCAATGAGCAGTTCTTC.